Described below is a single TCR beta chain sequence and its context. Its antigen is undetermined. This sample was taken from a study of CD8+ T cells in alopecia areata. Overall study findings and caveats: Lesional scalp displayed greater clonality than normal scalp, most notably in alopecia totalis/universalis.

Isolated RNA was reverse transcribed into cDNA used as the sequencing template. Libraries were prepared by immunoSEQ multiplex PCR; TCRdb keeps only in-frame clonotypes and omits some of them. The sample yields 130,000 to 150,000 clones, roughly 48% seen once. This CDR3 has 18 residues. V lost 4 bases to trimming and J lost 0 bases, with 16 bases between them. Germline CDR1 reads LGHNA; CDR2 reads YNFKEQ. Patients with alopecia areata provided lesional scalp punch biopsies as well as peripheral blood. The V gene is TRBV4-2, the J gene TRBJ2-6; D not certain. This TCR was sampled from a human donor with alopecia areata. Sample: CD4+ T cells sorted from blood. In nucleotides, the CDR3 is TGTGCCAGCAGCCTCATATCCGGAGCGCACTCTGGGGCCAACGTCCTGACTTTC. It encodes CASSLISGAHSGANVLTF.